This T cell receptor (beta chain) was captured in a study of T cell changes during pregnancy in multiple sclerosis. The germline CDR1 and CDR2 sequences are SGHDT and YYEEEE. There are 13 residues in the CDR3. Some clones are missing from TCRdb's copy, which holds only in-frame ones; the method was immunoSEQ multiplex PCR. Of about 86,000 clones in the sample, 75% to 95% were seen once. The material sequenced was peripheral blood, taken in the first trimester of pregnancy. This clonotype originated in a female donor in good health, enrolled as a control in a pregnancy study. This chain joins TRBV5-6 and TRBJ2-5; 7 nucleotides match TRBD1. The J call may be in error: the DNA end matches TRBJ2-7 better. In nucleotides, the CDR3 is TGTGCCAGCAGACAGGGGAATTCCTACGAGCAGTACTTC. Protein product: CASRQGNSYEQYF.